This T cell receptor beta chain was captured by sequencing in a study of identifying expanded T cells in peripheral blood. Study findings and constraints: Variance in clone template counts between roughly 2-week samples significantly increased with total template count across all healthy donors. About 1.2 clones differed between technical replicates, versus about 15 and 19 over time.

This clone is a singleton in its sample. The antigen remains unidentified. Assay used: immunoSEQ multiplex PCR; TCRdb lists only in-frame clones, some missing. The table has about 120,000 clones, approximately 80% seen once. Healthy donors had no documented immune events, such as infections, while sampled. The CDR3 runs 13 residues. Germline values: CDR1 GTSNPN, CDR2 SVGIG (reference sequence). The source is a person aged 18-70 years in good health. The material sequenced was blood. V gene TRBV30 combines with J gene TRBJ1-2; D is unresolved. The CDR3 reads CALNLAIRGGYTF. In DNA, the CDR3 is TGTGCATTAAACCTTGCTATCCGGGGTGGCTACACCTTC.